A selection of T cell receptor beta chains follows, all from one sample in a study of cytomegalovirus exposure and HLA in healthy donors. Repertoires were generated with immunoSEQ multiplex PCR, while TCRdb's copy carries only in-frame clones and drops some. This listing includes 150,000 or so clones. Sequenced sample: PBMCs. The source is a woman between 45 and 60 years old in good health and CMV-seronegative. CDR3s include the opening cysteine and the closing phenylalanine or tryptophan. Each record gives: J gene, D gene, V gene, CDR3 protein, CDR3 DNA. D genes are given only for firm matches.

>TRBJ1-1|TRBD1|TRBV7-8
CASSPQTGVNTEAFF
TGTGCCAGCAGCCCACAGACAGGGGTGAACACTGAAGCTTTCTTT
>TRBJ2-5|TRBD2|TRBV28
CASSLALAGETQYF
TGTGCCAGCAGTTTGGCGCTAGCGGGAGAGACCCAGTACTTC
>TRBJ2-1|-|TRBV9
CASSLSFNEQFF
TGTGCCAGCAGCCTTAGTTTCAATGAGCAGTTCTTC
>TRBJ2-1|-|TRBV30
CAWSVRGGVSYNEQFF
TGTGCCTGGAGTGTACGGGGCGGGGTCTCCTACAATGAGCAGTTCTTC
>TRBJ1-5|TRBD1|TRBV19
CATGSRDRDQPQHF
TGTGCCACCGGTTCCCGGGACAGGGATCAGCCCCAGCATTTT
>TRBJ2-5|-|TRBV5-6
CASSFSVGAETQYF
TGTGCCAGCAGCTTCAGCGTGGGGGCTGAGACCCAGTACTTC
>TRBJ1-2|TRBD1|TRBV6-5
CASSYRQGAEGYTF
TGTGCCAGCAGTTACCGGCAGGGGGCAGAAGGCTACACCTTC
>TRBJ2-1|TRBD1|TRBV2
CASKGVTGSSYNEQFF
TGTGCCAGCAAGGGGGTGACAGGGAGCTCCTACAATGAGCAGTTCTTC
>TRBJ1-5|-|TRBV6-1
CASSEHNWQDNQPQHF
TGTGCCAGCAGTGAACATAACTGGCAGGACAATCAGCCCCAGCATTTT
>TRBJ1-6|-|TRBV19
CASSITGSNSPLHF
TGTGCCAGTAGTATTACAGGTTCTAATTCACCCCTCCACTTT
>TRBJ2-5|-|TRBV9
CASSGEGGTQETQYF
TGTGCCAGCAGCGGAGAGGGGGGGACTCAAGAGACCCAGTACTTC
>TRBJ1-2|TRBD1|TRBV11-2
CASSLERGTGIYGYTF
TGTGCCAGCAGCTTAGAAAGAGGGACAGGAATCTATGGCTACACCTTC
>TRBJ1-2|TRBD1|TRBV9
CASSGQGPKRGGYTF
TGTGCCAGCAGCGGACAGGGGCCAAAACGGGGTGGCTACACCTTC
>TRBJ2-1|-|TRBV7-9
CASSPRGTVHNEQFF
TGTGCCAGCAGCCCCCGGGGGACAGTTCACAATGAGCAGTTCTTC
>TRBJ2-7|TRBD1|TRBV2
CASSERDRHYEQYF
TGTGCCAGCAGTGAAAGGGACAGGCACTACGAGCAGTACTTC
>TRBJ1-5|-|TRBV6-1
CASHSQGINQPQHF
TGTGCCAGCCACAGCCAGGGGATAAATCAGCCCCAGCATTTT
>TRBJ2-7|-|TRBV7-9
CASSLTDSSYEQYF
TGTGCCAGCAGCTTAACGGACAGCTCCTACGAGCAGTACTTC
>TRBJ2-1|TRBD1|TRBV28
CASRIRTGQFF
TGTGCCAGCAGGATCCGGACAGGGCAGTTCTTC
>TRBJ1-5|TRBD1|TRBV7-9
CASSFGTAQPQHF
TGTGCCAGCAGCTTTGGGACAGCTCAGCCCCAGCATTTT
>TRBJ2-7|TRBD2|TRBV5-6
CASSLGLAGIYEQYF
TGTGCCAGCAGCTTGGGACTAGCGGGGATCTACGAGCAGTACTTC
>TRBJ1-2|-|TRBV9
CASSAQVGNYGYTF
TGTGCCAGCAGCGCCCAGGTCGGAAACTATGGCTACACCTTC
>TRBJ2-2|-|TRBV6-5
CASGRMLDTGELFF
TGTGCCAGCGGGCGAATGCTGGACACCGGGGAGCTGTTTTTT
>TRBJ2-1|-|TRBV10-3
CAISEISNEQFF
TGTGCCATCAGTGAGATTAGTAATGAGCAGTTCTTC
>TRBJ2-7|TRBD2|TRBV5-1
CASKITSGGAYEQYF
TGCGCCAGCAAAATTACTAGCGGGGGGGCCTACGAGCAGTACTTC
>TRBJ2-7|TRBD2|TRBV9
CASSVVEGGKQYF
TGTGCCAGCAGCGTAGTAGAGGGAGGGAAGCAGTACTTC
>TRBJ1-4|-|TRBV28
CASITGSTNEKLFF
TGTGCCAGCATCACAGGTTCAACTAATGAAAAACTGTTTTTT
>TRBJ2-1|TRBD1|TRBV29-1
CSVEGLEGALRDEQFF
TGCAGCGTTGAAGGTTTAGAGGGGGCCTTACGTGATGAGCAGTTCTTC
>TRBJ1-3|-|TRBV7-9
CAIDIRRFLSEGNTIYF
TGTGCCATCGATATTCGTAGGTTTCTGAGCGAAGGAAACACCATATATTTT
>TRBJ2-5|TRBD2|TRBV5-1
CASSFAGTSNLETQYF
TGCGCCAGCAGCTTCGCCGGGACTAGTAATTTGGAGACCCAGTACTTC
>TRBJ1-2|-|TRBV18
CASSPSQENGYTF
TGTGCCAGCTCACCATCCCAAGAGAATGGCTACACCTTC
>TRBJ2-5|TRBD1|TRBV7-9
CASSLGDSQETQYF
TGTGCCAGCAGCTTAGGGGACAGTCAAGAGACCCAGTACTTC
>TRBJ2-1|-|TRBV12-5
CASGLVSGTYNEQFF
TGTGCTAGTGGTTTGGTCAGCGGTACCTACAATGAGCAGTTCTTC
>TRBJ1-1|-|TRBV13
CASSLGQGSLGTEAFF
TGTGCCAGCAGCTTAGGGCAGGGGTCCCTTGGGACTGAAGCTTTCTTT
>TRBJ2-7|TRBD2|TRBV6-1
CASRVAGTYEQYF
TGTGCCAGCAGGGTAGCGGGAACCTACGAGCAGTACTTC
>TRBJ1-1|-|TRBV30
CAWSPGGQSEAFF
TGTGCCTGGAGCCCGGGGGGGCAGAGTGAAGCTTTCTTT
>TRBJ1-2|TRBD1|TRBV7-3
CASSLKRTGEGYTF
TGTGCCAGCAGCTTAAAGAGGACAGGGGAAGGCTACACCTTC
>TRBJ1-2|TRBD1|TRBV7-9
CASSFLDRGYTF
TGTGCCAGCAGCTTCCTGGACAGGGGCTACACCTTC
>TRBJ2-1|-|TRBV5-1
CASSLKLAADNEQFF
TGCGCCAGCAGCTTGAAGCTGGCGGCCGACAATGAGCAGTTCTTC
>TRBJ1-1|-|TRBV30
CAWSVSVNTEAFF
TGTGCCTGGAGTGTATCGGTGAACACTGAAGCTTTCTTT
>TRBJ1-2|-|TRBV11-2
CASSQAGLGYTF
TGTGCCAGCAGCCAGGCAGGGTTGGGCTACACCTTC
>TRBJ2-2|-|TRBV5-1
CASRITSTGELFF
TGCGCCAGCAGAATCACGAGCACCGGGGAGCTGTTTTTT
>TRBJ2-3|-|TRBV7-2
CASSSRGWRSTDTQYF
TGTGCCAGCAGCTCACGCGGGTGGCGATCTACAGATACGCAGTATTTT
>TRBJ1-2|-|TRBV4-2
CASSQASSRGGYTF
TGTGCCAGCAGCCAGGCTAGCAGTCGGGGGGGCTACACCTTC
>TRBJ1-1|TRBD1|TRBV9
CASSSRQGIDTEAFF
TGTGCCAGCAGCTCGAGACAGGGCATAGACACTGAAGCTTTCTTT
>TRBJ2-2|-|TRBV4-1
CASSQGAPTGELFF
TGCGCCAGCAGCCAAGGGGCGCCCACCGGGGAGCTGTTTTTT
>TRBJ2-2|TRBD1|TRBV5-1
CASSTGQGAGELFF
TGCGCCAGCAGCACGGGACAGGGGGCCGGGGAGCTGTTTTTT
>TRBJ1-4|-|TRBV7-9
CASSLQERAEKLFF
TGTGCCAGCAGCTTACAGGAACGTGCCGAAAAACTGTTTTTT
>TRBJ2-5|TRBD1|TRBV4-3
CASSQETAGGPETQYF
TGCGCCAGCAGCCAAGAAACGGCAGGGGGCCCGGAGACCCAGTACTTC
>TRBJ2-7|TRBD2|TRBV6-5
CASEKREAYEQYF
TGTGCCAGTGAAAAGCGGGAGGCCTACGAGCAGTACTTC
>TRBJ1-2|-|TRBV30
CAWSSTGSYGYTF
TGTGCCTGGAGTAGCACAGGGAGCTATGGCTACACCTTC